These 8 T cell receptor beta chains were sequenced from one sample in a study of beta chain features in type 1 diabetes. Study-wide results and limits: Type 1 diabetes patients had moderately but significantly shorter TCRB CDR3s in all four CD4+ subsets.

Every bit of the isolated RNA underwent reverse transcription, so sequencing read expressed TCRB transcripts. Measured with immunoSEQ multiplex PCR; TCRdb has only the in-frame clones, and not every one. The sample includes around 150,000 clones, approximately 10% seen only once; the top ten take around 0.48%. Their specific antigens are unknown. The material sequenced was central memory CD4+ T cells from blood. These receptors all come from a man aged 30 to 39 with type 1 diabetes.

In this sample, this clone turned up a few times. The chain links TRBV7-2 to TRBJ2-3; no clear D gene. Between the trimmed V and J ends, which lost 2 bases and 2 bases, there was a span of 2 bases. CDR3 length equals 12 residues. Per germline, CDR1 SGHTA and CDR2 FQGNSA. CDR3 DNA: TGTGCCAGCAGCTTACACACAGATACGCAGTATTTT. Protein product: CASSLHTDTQYF.

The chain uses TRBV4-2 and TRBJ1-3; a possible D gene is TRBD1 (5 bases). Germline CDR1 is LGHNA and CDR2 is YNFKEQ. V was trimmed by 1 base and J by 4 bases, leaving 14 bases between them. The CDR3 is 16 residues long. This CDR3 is CASSQARGESGNTIYF. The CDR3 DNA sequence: TGTGCCAGCAGCCAAGCCCGGGGGGAATCAGGAAACACCATATATTTT.

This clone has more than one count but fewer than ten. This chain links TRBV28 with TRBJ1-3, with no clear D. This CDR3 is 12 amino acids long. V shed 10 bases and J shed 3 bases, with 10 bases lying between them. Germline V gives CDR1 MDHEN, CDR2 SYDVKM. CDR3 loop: CANGVNGNTIYF. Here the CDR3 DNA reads TGTGCCAACGGGGTCAATGGAAACACCATATATTTT.

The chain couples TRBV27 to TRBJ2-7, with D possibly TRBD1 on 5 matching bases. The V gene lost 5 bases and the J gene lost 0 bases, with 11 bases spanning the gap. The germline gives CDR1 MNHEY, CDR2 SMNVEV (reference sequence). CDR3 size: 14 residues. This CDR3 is CASSRGGPSYEQYF. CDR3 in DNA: TGTGCCAGCAGTAGGGGTGGCCCCTCCTACGAGCAGTACTTC.

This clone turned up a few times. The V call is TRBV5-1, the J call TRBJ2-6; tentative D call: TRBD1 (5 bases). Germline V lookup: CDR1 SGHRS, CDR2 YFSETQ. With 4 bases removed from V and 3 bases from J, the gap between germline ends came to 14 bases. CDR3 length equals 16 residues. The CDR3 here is CASSQITGFGANVLTF. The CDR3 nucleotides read TGCGCCAGCAGCCAAATAACAGGCTTTGGGGCCAACGTCCTGACTTTC.

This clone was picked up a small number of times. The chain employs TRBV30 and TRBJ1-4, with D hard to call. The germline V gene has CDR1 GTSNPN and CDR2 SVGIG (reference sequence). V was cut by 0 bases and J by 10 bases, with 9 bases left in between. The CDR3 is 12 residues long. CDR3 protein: CAWSVRSGKLFF. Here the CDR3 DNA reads TGTGCCTGGAGTGTACGAAGCGGAAAACTGTTTTTT.

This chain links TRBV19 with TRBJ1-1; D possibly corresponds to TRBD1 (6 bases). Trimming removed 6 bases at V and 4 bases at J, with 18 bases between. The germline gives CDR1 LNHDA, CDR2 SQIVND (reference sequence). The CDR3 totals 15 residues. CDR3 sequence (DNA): TGTGCCAGTAGGGGGGGGGCAGAACGCGGCACTGAAGCTTTCTTT. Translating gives CASRGGAERGTEAFF.

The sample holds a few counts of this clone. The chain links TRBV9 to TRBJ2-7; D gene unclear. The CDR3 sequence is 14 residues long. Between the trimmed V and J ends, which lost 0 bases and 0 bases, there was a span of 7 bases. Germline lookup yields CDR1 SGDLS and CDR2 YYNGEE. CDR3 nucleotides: TGTGCCAGCAGCGTAGACTCGAACTCCTACGAGCAGTACTTC. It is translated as CASSVDSNSYEQYF.